Only a few counts were recorded for the clone carrying this T cell receptor (beta chain). V shed 0 bases and J shed 4 bases, with 16 bases lying between them. Germline loops: CDR1 LNHNV, CDR2 YYDKDF (reference sequence). This CDR3 region has 17 residues. Repertoires were generated with immunoSEQ multiplex PCR, while TCRdb's copy carries only in-frame clones and drops some. The table records 320,000 or so clones, less than 85% of them present only once. These data belong to a study of blood T cell repertoires in COVID-19. The rearrangement joins TRBV15 to TRBJ1-3; D might be TRBD1 (6 bases). The source is a woman aged 25 to 39 who had been exposed to COVID-19. Sequencing input: PBMCs or T cells enriched from blood (not recorded which). CDR3 sequence reads: CATSRDQGRGSGNTIYF. CDR3 DNA: TGTGCCACCAGCAGAGATCAGGGCAGGGGTTCCGGAAACACCATATATTTT.